The rows below give T cell receptor beta chains drawn from one sample of a study of radiation and T cells in renal cell carcinoma. Some clones are missing from TCRdb's copy, which holds only in-frame ones; the method was immunoSEQ multiplex PCR. The table includes roughly 9,000 clones, over 55% detected once. The specimen was tumor tissue, collected from a patient whose treatment included radiotherapy and nephrectomy. Every receptor here comes from a woman aged 45 to 65 with renal cell carcinoma. Both conserved end residues are part of each CDR3. The D gene is left open where the match is weak. The size field is filled for only some rows; it gives once, few, many or a size class.

clone size	V gene	D gene	J gene	CDR3 protein	CDR3 DNA
NA	TRBV28	TRBD1	TRBJ2-7	CASSLTGQGRAYEQYF	TGTGCCAGCAGTTTGACAGGACAGGGGAGGGCCTACGAGCAGTACTTC
NA	TRBV6-5	NA	TRBJ2-7	CASSYGVYEQYF	TGTGCCAGCAGTTACGGTGTTTACGAGCAGTACTTC
once	TRBV11-2	TRBD1	TRBJ2-2	CASSLGQGITNTGELFF	TGTGCCAGCAGCTTAGGACAGGGAATAACGAACACCGGGGAGCTGTTTTTT
NA	TRBV19	NA	TRBJ1-3	CASRIGDSRIYF	TGTGCCAGTAGAATAGGAGACAGCCGCATATATTTT
NA	TRBV7-9	NA	TRBJ2-7	CASSLATGYYEQYF	TGTGCCAGCAGCTTAGCTACAGGTTACTACGAGCAGTACTTC
NA	TRBV7-2	TRBD1	TRBJ1-5	CASSLSSAGGQPQHF	TGTGCCAGCAGCTTATCGTCGGCAGGGGGACAGCCCCAGCATTTT
NA	TRBV5-1	NA	TRBJ2-1	CASSLQSSYNEQFF	TGCGCCAGCAGCTTACAGAGCTCCTACAATGAGCAGTTCTTC
NA	TRBV7-6	TRBD1	TRBJ1-5	CASSLYIGTVSNQPQHF	TGTGCCAGCAGCTTATACATCGGGACAGTCTCCAATCAGCCCCAGCATTTT
NA	TRBV18	NA	TRBJ1-5	CASSRPQSTQHF	TGTGCCAGCTCACGACCCCAGAGTACCCAGCATTTT
NA	TRBV6-1	TRBD1	TRBJ1-1	CASRLQGATEAFF	TGTGCCAGCAGGCTACAGGGGGCGACTGAAGCTTTCTTT
NA	TRBV2	NA	TRBJ1-6	CASLLARDSPLHF	TGTGCCAGCCTCCTCGCCCGTGATTCACCCCTCCACTTT
NA	TRBV14	NA	TRBJ2-7	CASSGARRGRSSYEQYF	TGTGCCAGCAGTGGAGCAAGGAGGGGCAGGAGCTCCTACGAGCAGTACTTC
NA	TRBV6-5	NA	TRBJ1-1	CASSYGRGGGAFF	TGTGCCAGCAGTTACGGACGGGGGGGAGGAGCTTTCTTT
NA	TRBV19	NA	TRBJ2-4	CASSKLWAKNIQYF	TGTGCCAGTAGTAAATTGTGGGCCAAAAACATTCAGTACTTC